This entry lists 17 T cell receptor beta chains sequenced from one sample in a study of CD8+CD57+ T cells in acquired aplastic anemia. For sequencing, patients were chosen who had shown expansion of CD8+CD57+ cells by flow cytometry. TCR beta VDJ and CDR3 profiling used genomic DNA as template. TCRdb called the reads again in MiXCR, with one record for every CDR3 protein. The sample carries 150,000 to 200,000 distinct CDR3 sequences, 40% to 50% recorded once. Sequenced: sorted CD4+, CD8+, or CD8+CD57+ T cells (not recorded which) from PBMCs. Receptors were obtained from a human donor with aplastic anemia.

The chain employs TRBV20-1 and TRBJ1-1; no clear D. V dropped 3 bases and J dropped 1 base, with 9 bases sitting between them. Germline CDR1 DFQATT, CDR2 SNEGSKA (reference sequence). The CDR3 extends over 13 amino acids. The chain's CDR3 is CSARSDTNTEAFF. The CDR3 DNA follows: TGCAGTGCTAGGTCGGATACGAACACTGAAGCTTTCTTT.

Only a few counts were recorded for this clonotype. The CDR3 region is CASSYTSGPYEQYF. In nucleotides, the CDR3 is TGTGCCAGCAGTTACACTAGCGGTCCCTACGAGCAGTACTTC. The chain is built from TRBV2 and TRBJ2-7, with TRBD2 matching over 8 bases. Germline V gives CDR1 SNHLY, CDR2 FYNNEI. This CDR3 is 14 amino acids long. V trimming: 5 bases; J trimming: 2 bases; junction bases outside the gene matches: 5.

J is TRBJ1-1 and V is TRBV7-9; D remains ambiguous. The CDR3 is 10 amino acids. Trimming left V 8 bases short and J 9 bases short, with 10 bases between. CDR1 SEHNR and CDR2 FQNEAQ come from the germline V gene (reference sequence). Here the CDR3 reads CASVWGKAFF. The CDR3, as DNA: TGTGCCAGCGTCTGGGGAAAAGCTTTCTTT. Drawing the rest from reference TRBV7-9 and TRBJ1-1, the complete variable domain is DTGVSQNPRHKITKRGQNVTFRCDPISEHNRLYWYRQTLGQGPEFLTYFQNEAQLEKSRLLSDRFSAERPKGSFSTLEIQRTEQGDSAMYLCASVWGKAFFGQGTRLTVV.

This clonotype was observed at least ten times. The chain couples TRBV4-1 to TRBJ2-7; TRBD1 agrees at 9 bases. V trimming: 5 bases; J trimming: 5 bases; junction bases outside the gene matches: 4. The CDR3 runs 13 residues. The germline gives CDR1 MGHRA, CDR2 YSYEKL. The CDR3 loop is CASSYGTGNEQYF. In DNA, the CDR3 is TGCGCCAGCAGCTACGGGACAGGGAACGAGCAGTACTTC.

A single count supports this clonotype. This CDR3 fails to terminate in the conserved phenylalanine or tryptophan, so it likely reflects a read error. The DNA for the CDR3 is TGTGCCAGCAGCGCCTCTTACGAGCAGTACTAC. Amino acid sequence: CASSASYEQYY. J is TRBJ2-7 and V is TRBV7-8, with D unresolved. The CDR3 is 11 residues long. Germline loops: CDR1 SGHVS, CDR2 FQNEAQ. The V end lost 5 bases, the J end lost 4 bases, and 6 bases lay between the germline ends.

This clonotype was recorded at least ten times. The CDR3, as DNA: TGCGCCAGCAGCTCGGGACTAGCGGGAGGCGGAAATGGGGCTATGGAGCAGTACTTC. Translation gives CASSSGLAGGGNGAMEQYF. The rearrangement links TRBV5-1 to TRBJ2-7; 15 bases agree with TRBD2. Germline V gene sequence: CDR1 SGHRS, CDR2 YFSETQ. The V segment lost 3 bases and the J segment 7 bases; nucleotides outside the gene matches: 17. The CDR3 loop spans 19 amino acids.

The chain uses TRBV29-1 and TRBJ2-7, with 11 positions matching TRBD1. Germline V CDR1 and CDR2: SQVTM, ANQGSEA. Losses at the gene ends were 6 bases for V and 4 bases for J; bases not matched to a gene: 5. The CDR3 consists of 13 residues. CDR3 bases: TGCAGCGTAGGACAGGGGGCGAGGTACGAGCAGTACTTC. It translates to CSVGQGARYEQYF.

V is TRBV9 and J is TRBJ2-3; D call uncertain. Per the germline V gene, CDR1 is SGDLS and CDR2 is YYNGEE. Trimming stripped 0 bases from V and 5 bases from J, with 7 bases between. The CDR3 has 13 residues. DNA of the CDR3: TGTGCCAGCAGCGTAGTGTTTGAAGATACGCAGTATTTT. It codes for CASSVVFEDTQYF.

This chain uses TRBV10-3 with TRBJ2-2, with D perhaps assigned TRBD1 or TRBD2 (5 bases each). The CDR3 is 15 amino acids. CDR1 is ENHRY, CDR2 SYGVKD, per germline. Trimming cost V 7 bases and J 7 bases, with 19 bases left between them. CDR3 sequence: CAITIGTGTGGELFF. CDR3 nucleotides: TGTGCCATCACCATCGGGACGGGGACGGGCGGGGAGCTGTTTTTT.

Concerning this clonotype itself: One end of the junction is discordant with germline, which a read error may explain. The gene calls are TRBV2 and TRBJ1-1; D not resolved. Germline assignment: CDR1 SNHLY and CDR2 FYNNEI. CDR3 length equals 14 residues. The CDR3 sequence: CASSSWAGNTEVFF. The DNA for the CDR3 is TGTGCCAGCAGTTCCTGGGCGGGGAACACTGAAGTTTTCTTT.

A word on this clonotype: It is likely a read error, because the conserved phenylalanine at the end of the CDR3 is missing. This chain links TRBV29-1 with TRBJ1-1; 7 positions agree with TRBD1. Losses at the gene ends were 6 bases for V and 4 bases for J; bases not matched to a gene: 5. This CDR3 is 12 amino acids long. CDR1 and CDR2 (germline): SQVTM, ANQGSEA. CDR3 loop: CSVENRGTEAFL. As DNA, the CDR3 is TGCAGCGTCGAAAACAGGGGCACTGAAGCTTTCCTT.

To note about this clonotype: Its ends do not fully match the called genes, so a read error is possible. The rearrangement uses TRBV7-8 and TRBJ2-5; D remains unclear. The CDR3 is 13 amino acids. Germline CDR1 is SGHVS and CDR2 is FQNEAQ. CDR3 DNA sequence: TGTGCTAGCAGCTCCGGAACACAAGAGACCCAGTACTTC. Protein product: CASSSGTQETQYF.

This clonotype has a single count. The chain recombines TRBV9 with TRBJ2-1; D is perhaps TRBD1 (6 bases). Trimming removed 5 bases at V and 7 bases at J, with 10 bases between. Germline V gives CDR1 SGDLS, CDR2 YYNGEE. The CDR3 spans 12 residues. The chain's CDR3 is CASSRQGNEQFF. CDR3 DNA sequence: TGTGCCAGCAGTCGGCAGGGGAATGAGCAGTTCTTC.

This clonotype has a count of ten or more. This chain joins TRBV4-3 and TRBJ2-1; D not certain. The V end lost 0 bases, the J end lost 9 bases, and 12 bases lay between the germline ends. Germline V gene sequence: CDR1 LGHNA, CDR2 YSLEER. This CDR3 is 14 amino acids long. CDR3 sequence: CASSQEDVYVEQFF. The CDR3 DNA is TGCGCCAGCAGCCAAGAAGACGTATATGTTGAGCAGTTCTTC.

The V call is TRBV29-1, the J call TRBJ2-1; 8 bases line up with TRBD2. Germline CDR1 is SQVTM and CDR2 is ANQGSEA. CDR3 length: 16 amino acids. V gave up 1 base and J gave up 12 bases; unmatched junction bases: 17. The CDR3 DNA sequence: TGCAGCGTTGAAGGGACGAGGGCGGGAGGACCTAAGGGGCAGTTCTTC. As protein: CSVEGTRAGGPKGQFF.

This chain connects TRBV11-2 to TRBJ2-1; D unclear. The CDR3 length is 13 residues. The V gene's germline CDR1 is SGHAT and CDR2 FQNNGV. V lost 3 bases, J lost 7 bases, and 10 bases lay in between. The CDR3 sequence: CASSFVTMNEQFF. In DNA, the CDR3 is TGTGCCAGCAGCTTCGTTACTATGAATGAGCAGTTCTTC.

V and J are TRBV20-1 and TRBJ1-5; TRBD1 is a possible D gene (5 bases). V gave up 5 bases and J gave up 7 bases, with 12 bases separating them. Germline CDR1 and CDR2: DFQATT and SNEGSKA (reference sequence). This CDR3 region has 12 residues. The CDR3 here is CSAFPSGQPQHF. The CDR3 DNA is TGCAGTGCTTTCCCCTCAGGGCAGCCCCAGCATTTT.